The entry below describes one T cell receptor beta chain. One junction end does not reproduce the germline sequence, and a read error may be involved. Germline V gene data show CDR1 as SGHTA and CDR2 as FQGNSA. CDR3 length: 16 residues. The investigators amplified TCR beta CDR3 regions from RNA transcripts. During a first-round RT-PCR of the TCR CDR3, the HTBI primer set was used. TCRdb analysed the multiplex PCR reads with MiXCR anew, one entry per CDR3 protein. In the table there are approximately 430,000 distinct CDR3 sequences, around a sixth of which are singletons. The data are from a study of T cells in Graves' hyperthyroidism and ophthalmopathy.

Sequencing input: blood. The sequence was obtained from a woman in her late teens or twenties with Graves' hyperthyroidism. The chain combines TRBV7-2 with TRBJ1-1, with a possible D match to TRBD1 (6 bases). The CDR3 region has the DNA TGTGCCAGCAGCTTAGGTTTAGGGGGGATGAACACAGAAGCTTTCTTT. Protein sequence: CASSLGLGGMNTEAFF.